Shown below are 17 T cell receptor beta chains from a single sample sequenced in a study of T cells in Graves' hyperthyroidism and ophthalmopathy (dated by TCRdb to the late 2010s). Library prep was done by multiplex PCR. Reads for this sample came from an Illumina HiSeq 2000. The TCR beta CDR3 regions were amplified from RNA transcripts. The first round of RT-PCR for the TCR CDR3 was performed with the HTBI primer set and the Qiagen OneStep RT-PCR kit. Through fastp at Q25 and MiXCR, TCRdb rebuilt clones from the public reads, retaining in-frame beta chains. Each record represents a unique CDR3 protein, reported with the most common genes and DNA among its rows. This sample is represented by over 200,000 distinct CDR3 sequences; 15% to 20% of them were singletons. The top ten clones comprise 50% of the sample. The sample was blood. All receptors derive from a man aged 45-65 years with Graves' hyperthyroidism.

This clonotype was recorded many times. The CDR3 region has the DNA TGTGCCAGCTCAATGCAGGCGAGAAACACTGAAGCTTTCTTT. Translation: CASSMQARNTEAFF. This chain joins TRBV18 and TRBJ1-1; the D is unclear. Trimming shortened V by 5 bases and J by 2 bases, and 12 bases separated the two germline ends. The germline CDR1 and CDR2 sequences are KGHSH and LQKENI. This CDR3 has 14 amino acids.

This clonotype was detected ten times or more. This chain connects TRBV6-1 to TRBJ2-7, with 8 bases lining up with TRBD1. With 0 bases clipped from V and 5 bases from J, the junction kept 9 bases outside the gene matches. This CDR3 is 16 amino acids long. Germline values: CDR1 MNHNS, CDR2 SASEGT. Written as DNA, the CDR3 is TGTGCCAGCAGTGAAGCGCCTGGGCAGGGGGCTCACGAGCAGTACTTC. It encodes CASSEAPGQGAHEQYF.

This clonotype was detected many times. The V and J genes are TRBV7-6 and TRBJ2-2; TRBD2 matches 10 bases. After removal of 5 bases from V and 6 bases from J, the junction contained 6 bases not matched to a gene. The CDR3 covers 15 residues. Germline CDR1 is SGHVS and CDR2 is FNYEAQ. The CDR3 DNA reads as TGTGCCAGCAGCCGTACTAGCGGGAAGGCCGGGGAGCTGTTTTTT. Translating gives CASSRTSGKAGELFF.

Ten or more counts support this clonotype. This chain joins TRBV30 and TRBJ1-1; D not resolved. Between the trimmed V and J ends, which lost 4 bases and 2 bases, there was a span of 11 bases. The CDR3 totals 13 residues. CDR1 GTSNPN and CDR2 SVGIG come from the germline V gene (reference sequence). CDR3 in DNA: TGTGCCTGGAAACGCAGAATTAACACTGAAGCTTTCTTT. It specifies CAWKRRINTEAFF.

This CDR3 is CASTFLLETDTQYF. Here the CDR3 DNA reads TGTGCCAGCACCTTTCTACTAGAAACAGATACGCAGTATTTT. V and J are TRBV7-2 and TRBJ2-3; a weak D match, TRBD2 (5 bases). The germline V and J ends were trimmed by 7 bases and 3 bases, with 14 bases remaining between them. The CDR3 consists of 14 residues. Germline V gives CDR1 SGHTA, CDR2 FQGNSA.

This clonotype occurred a few times. The J gene is TRBJ2-7, the V gene TRBV28; D may be TRBD1 (7 bases). Trimming pared 5 bases from V and 3 bases from J, leaving 14 bases between. In germline, CDR1 is MDHEN, CDR2 SYDVKM. The CDR3 has 14 residues. For the CDR3, the DNA is TGTGCCAGCAGTATGCGGGACAGATTCTACGAGCAGTACTTC. This codes for CASSMRDRFYEQYF.

Many counts were recorded for this clonotype. This chain links TRBV27 with TRBJ1-1, with D possibly being TRBD1 (5 bases). The CDR3 extends over 13 amino acids. Deletions cut 8 bases from V and 1 base from J, with 11 bases between. CDR1 is MNHEY and CDR2 is SMNVEV in the germline V gene (reference sequence). The CDR3 region is CASLATGNTEAFF. CDR3 DNA sequence: TGTGCCAGCCTTGCAACAGGGAACACTGAAGCTTTCTTT.

CDR3 nucleotide sequence: TGTGCCAGCAGCTCTCCCAGGGGAGGTACTGAAGCTTTCTTT. Amino acids: CASSSPRGGTEAFF. The chain employs TRBV11-2 and TRBJ1-1; TRBD1 is a possible D gene (6 bases). The CDR3 totals 14 residues. Germline CDR1 reads SGHAT; CDR2 reads FQNNGV. V dropped 4 bases and J dropped 5 bases, with 14 bases sitting between them.

This clonotype came up a few times. The chain combines TRBV5-1 with TRBJ2-5, with 9 bases lining up with TRBD1. V dropped 4 bases and J dropped 0; count of bases not matched to a gene: 10. Germline-derived CDR1 and CDR2 are SGHRS and YFSETQ. The CDR3 runs 17 residues. CDR3 sequence: CASSRGQGPTYQETQYF. CDR3 nucleotides: TGCGCCAGCAGCCGGGGACAGGGACCCACGTACCAAGAGACCCAGTACTTC.

The J gene is TRBJ2-1, the V gene TRBV28; 8 nucleotides match TRBD2. Germline loops: CDR1 MDHEN, CDR2 SYDVKM. J was trimmed by 3 bases and V by 6 bases; bases with no gene match: 10. The CDR3 totals 16 residues. CDR3 DNA sequence: TGTGCCAGCAGAAAACCCACCGGGACTAGCTACAATGAGCAGTTCTTC. Protein product: CASRKPTGTSYNEQFF.

The sample holds many counts of this clonotype. This chain joins TRBV12-3 or TRBV12-4 and TRBJ2-5, with D possibly TRBD1 on 6 matching bases. V gave up 6 bases and J gave up 3 bases, with 14 bases separating them. This CDR3 has 14 residues. DNA for the CDR3: TGTGCCAGCAGGAAAACCGGGACAAAAGAGACCCAGTACTTC. It encodes CASRKTGTKETQYF.

This clonotype showed up just a few times. The chain joins TRBV29-1 to TRBJ2-3, with 10 bases identical to TRBD1. The CDR3 totals 16 residues. Per germline, CDR1 SQVTM and CDR2 ANQGSEA. The J segment lost 5 bases and the V segment lost 3 bases, leaving 11 bases of the junction unmatched. The CDR3 DNA is TGCAGCGTTGAGACTGGAGGGACAGGGGTTGTAGATACGCAGTATTTT. This encodes CSVETGGTGVVDTQYF.

This clonotype was observed at least ten times. The rearrangement uses TRBV5-1 and TRBJ2-4; 7 bases are a match to TRBD2. CDR3 length equals 13 residues. The germline CDR1 and CDR2 sequences are SGHRS and YFSETQ. V was clipped by 4 bases and J by 11 bases; unmatched bases: 9. As DNA, the CDR3 is TGCGCCAGCAGCCGGGACTACCAAGGGTTTCAGTACTTC. Protein sequence: CASSRDYQGFQYF.

This clonotype was detected many times. The chain recombines TRBV28 with TRBJ1-2; TRBD1 agrees at 7 bases. Per the germline V gene, CDR1 is MDHEN and CDR2 is SYDVKM. CDR3 size: 15 residues. Trimming removed 8 bases from V and 3 bases from J; junction bases left unmatched: 12. In nucleotides, the CDR3 is TGTGCCAGCGGTGTGGGAGGGGGCGCGGACTATGGCTACACCTTC. Translation: CASGVGGGADYGYTF.

Many counts were recorded for this clonotype. This chain connects TRBV7-3 to TRBJ2-1, with D maybe TRBD1 (6 bases). This CDR3 comprises 17 residues. With 0 bases removed from V and 8 bases from J, the gap between germline ends came to 20 bases. CDR1 SGHTA and CDR2 FQGTGA come from the germline V gene. CDR3 bases: TGTGCCAGCAGCTTAACGGCGACAGGCTTGGCGAGCGATGAGCAGTTCTTC. This encodes CASSLTATGLASDEQFF. Filled out from reference TRBV7-3 and TRBJ2-1, the complete variable domain reads GAGVSQTPSNKVTEKGKYVELRCDPISGHTALYWYRQSLGQGPEFLIYFQGTGAADDSGLPNDRFFAVRPEGSVSTLKIQRTERGDSAVYLCASSLTATGLASDEQFFGPGTRLTVL.

This clonotype was seen many times. The chain combines TRBV6-1 with TRBJ2-7, with D perhaps matching TRBD1 (5 bases). CDR1 and CDR2 (germline): MNHNS, SASEGT. The V gene lost 3 bases and the J gene lost 3 bases, with 12 bases spanning the gap. The CDR3 contains 14 residues. CDR3 protein: CASSDLDKNYEQYF. The DNA of the CDR3 is TGTGCCAGCAGTGACCTGGACAAGAACTACGAGCAGTACTTC.

The V gene is TRBV20-1, the J gene TRBJ2-1; D gene ambiguous. The germline CDR1 and CDR2 sequences are DFQATT and SNEGSKA (reference sequence). This CDR3 region has 14 residues. Trimming removed 8 bases at V and 2 bases at J, with 16 bases between. DNA of the CDR3: TGCAGTAAACCTTACGGTGGGGCCTACAATGAGCAGTTCTTC. Translating gives CSKPYGGAYNEQFF.